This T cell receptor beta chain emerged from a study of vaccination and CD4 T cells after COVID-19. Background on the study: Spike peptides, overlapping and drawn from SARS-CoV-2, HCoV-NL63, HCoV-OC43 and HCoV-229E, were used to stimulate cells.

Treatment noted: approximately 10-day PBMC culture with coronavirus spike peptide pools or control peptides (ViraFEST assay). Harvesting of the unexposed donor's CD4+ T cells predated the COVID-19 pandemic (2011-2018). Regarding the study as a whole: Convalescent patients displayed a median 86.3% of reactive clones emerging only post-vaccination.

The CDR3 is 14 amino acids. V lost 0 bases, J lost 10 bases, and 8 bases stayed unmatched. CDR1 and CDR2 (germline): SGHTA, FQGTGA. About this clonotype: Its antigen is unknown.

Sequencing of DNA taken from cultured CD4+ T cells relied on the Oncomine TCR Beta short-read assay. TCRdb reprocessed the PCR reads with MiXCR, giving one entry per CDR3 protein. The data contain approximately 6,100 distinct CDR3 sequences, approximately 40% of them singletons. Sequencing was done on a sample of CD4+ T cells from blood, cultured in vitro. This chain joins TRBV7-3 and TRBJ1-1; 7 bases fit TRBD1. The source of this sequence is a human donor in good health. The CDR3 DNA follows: TGTGCCAGCAGCTTAACCGCCGGACAGGTTCGAGCTTTCTTT. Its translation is CASSLTAGQVRAFF.